This T cell receptor beta chain comes out of a study of graft-versus-host responses after intestinal transplantation. Study overall: Recipients had multivisceral, liver-intestinal, or isolated intestinal transplants. All of the recipients had induction that used anti-thymocyte globulin, then tacrolimus and steroids for about 3 years.

On this clone: Antigen specificity is unknown.

Germline V gene data show CDR1 as SGHRS and CDR2 as YFSETQ. Trimming shortened V by 0 bases and J by 1 base, and 4 bases separated the two germline ends. The CDR3 spans 13 residues. Graft tissue was processed to release intraepithelial and lamina propria lymphocytes. The assay was immunoSEQ multiplex PCR, and TCRdb's table has in-frame clones only and misses some. The sample has 60,000 to 65,000 clones; about nine tenths are singletons. General study points: GvH clones appeared in recipient marrow, some first in ileum or blood. Peak levels of circulating GvH clones tracked with early post-transplant HvG declines.

This TCR came from a human patient who received an intestinal transplant, so some T cells may come from the graft donor. The rearrangement joins TRBV5-1 to TRBJ1-1; D is ambiguous. Sequenced here: ileum tissue, sampled roughly 390 days after transplant. CDR3 DNA: TGCGCCAGCAGCTTGGATACGAACACTGAAGCTTTCTTT. This gives the protein CASSLDTNTEAFF.